The 29 T cell receptor beta chains listed next were all sequenced from one sample in a study of T cell changes during pregnancy in multiple sclerosis. Data came from immunoSEQ multiplex PCR; TCRdb stores just in-frame clones and leaves some out. The sample lists tens of thousands of clones, around 90% occurring once. The source material was peripheral blood, sampled in the first trimester of pregnancy. The source of these receptors is a female donor in good health, enrolled as a control in a pregnancy study.

This rearrangement joins TRBV2 to TRBJ2-2; the match to TRBD2 covers 8 bases. The V gene's germline CDR1 is SNHLY and CDR2 FYNNEI. The junction had 5 bases not matched to a gene; V was cut back by 10 bases and J by 1 base. This CDR3 has 14 residues. The CDR3 reads CATHSGVNTGELFF. The CDR3 DNA sequence: TGTGCCACCCATAGCGGGGTGAACACCGGGGAGCTGTTTTTT.

In DNA, the CDR3 is TGTGCCAGCAGCCTTTTAGGCCGGGGATCAGCTTTCTTT. This codes for CASSLLGRGSAFF. The chain combines TRBV14 with TRBJ1-1; D gene ambiguous. The CDR3 is made up of 13 amino acids. V lost 4 bases and J 10 bases, leaving 16 bases between the germline ends. Germline CDR1 is SGHDN and CDR2 is FVKESK. Full variable domain (missing parts from reference TRBV14 and TRBJ1-1): EAGVTQFPSHSVIEKGQTVTLRCDPISGHDNLYWYRRVMGKEIKFLLHFVKESKQDESGMPNNRFLAERTGGTYSTLKVQPAELEDSGVYFCASSLLGRGSAFFGQGTRLTVV.

This sequence joins TRBV2 and TRBJ1-6, with 8 bases fitting TRBD1. From germline, CDR1 is SNHLY and CDR2 FYNNEI. This CDR3 has 15 residues. V shed 6 bases and J 9 bases; nucleotides not matched to a gene: 10. CDR3 loop: CASRDTGGTGSPLHF. CDR3 nucleotides: TGTGCCAGCAGGGACACAGGGGGAACGGGTTCACCCCTCCACTTT.

The rearrangement uses TRBV5-6 and TRBJ1-6; D may be TRBD1 (6 bases). CDR1 and CDR2 (germline): SGHDT, YYEEEE. The ends were cut back, 0 bases at V and 10 bases at J, with 8 bases in the middle. The CDR3 length is 13 residues. CDR3 in amino acids: CASSLGTASPLHF. CDR3 DNA sequence: TGTGCCAGCAGCTTGGGGACAGCATCACCCCTCCACTTT.

The J gene is TRBJ2-5, the V gene TRBV18; D is unresolved. In germline, CDR1 is KGHSH, CDR2 LQKENI. The CDR3 has 12 amino acids. V lost 0 bases and J lost 4, with 3 bases in between. For the CDR3, the DNA is TGTGCCAGCTCACCACCGAGAGAGACCCAGTACTTC. Encoded protein: CASSPPRETQYF.

This chain joins TRBV27 and TRBJ2-7; 7 bases align to TRBD1. This CDR3 is 16 amino acids long. In germline, CDR1 is MNHEY, CDR2 SMNVEV (reference sequence). The J segment lost 1 base and the V segment lost 6 bases, leaving 12 bases of the junction unmatched. The CDR3 here is CASSRITGDESYEQYF. The CDR3 DNA reads as TGTGCCAGCAGCCGGATCACAGGGGACGAATCCTACGAGCAGTACTTC.

The chain recombines TRBV7-8 with TRBJ2-2; the match to TRBD2 covers 12 bases. The germline gives CDR1 SGHVS, CDR2 FQNEAQ. After removal of 1 base from V and 7 bases from J, the junction contained 10 bases not matched to a gene. This CDR3 contains 18 residues. Here the CDR3 reads CASSLVGLAGGPIGELFF. The CDR3, as DNA: TGTGCCAGCAGCTTAGTTGGGCTAGCGGGGGGGCCCATCGGGGAGCTGTTTTTT.

The gene calls are TRBV5-1 and TRBJ2-2, with D hard to call. The germline gives CDR1 SGHRS, CDR2 YFSETQ. Trimming pared 5 bases from V and 7 bases from J, leaving 9 bases between. This CDR3 is built from 12 residues. CDR3 coding DNA: TGCGCCAGCAGTCTTTTCGTCGGGGAGCTGTTTTTT. Amino acids: CASSLFVGELFF.

This chain connects TRBV7-2 to TRBJ1-5, with unresolved D. There are 13 residues in the CDR3. Germline V gives CDR1 SGHTA, CDR2 FQGNSA. V shed 7 bases and J shed 4 bases, with 11 bases lying between them. The CDR3 loop reads CASTGSFNQPQHF. The CDR3 coding sequence is TGTGCCAGCACCGGGTCCTTTAATCAGCCCCAGCATTTT.

The V gene is TRBV28, the J gene TRBJ1-3; a possible D gene is TRBD1 (5 bases). Germline lookup yields CDR1 MDHEN and CDR2 SYDVKM. This CDR3 spans 15 amino acids. V lost 6 bases to trimming and J lost 0 bases, with 12 bases between them. The CDR3 nucleotides read TGTGCCAGCAGATCCGACAGTAACTCTGGAAACACCATATATTTT. Residues: CASRSDSNSGNTIYF.

The chain carries TRBV19 and TRBJ1-6, with a weak D call TRBD1 (5 bases). Trimming pared 7 bases from V and 8 bases from J, leaving 18 bases between. This CDR3 region has 15 residues. Germline V gene lookup returns CDR1 LNHDA and CDR2 SQIVND (reference sequence). CDR3 protein: CASMEQRGGYSPLHF. CDR3 nucleotides: TGTGCCAGTATGGAACAGCGCGGGGGTTATTCACCCCTCCACTTT.

The chain joins TRBV11-3 to TRBJ2-3, with D possibly matching TRBD2 (5 bases). The CDR3 runs 12 residues. The germline V gene has CDR1 SGHNT and CDR2 YENEEA. V was cut by 5 bases and J by 3 bases, with 6 bases left in between. The chain's CDR3 is CASSSGTDTQYF. Written as DNA, the CDR3 is TGTGCCAGCAGCAGCGGTACAGATACGCAGTATTTT.

V and J are TRBV7-2 and TRBJ1-1; the match to TRBD1 covers 8 bases. The junction had 4 bases not matched to a gene; V was cut back by 5 bases and J by 5 bases. The length of the CDR3 is 13 residues. CDR1 and CDR2 from the germline V gene are SGHTA and FQGNSA. The CDR3 is CASSARTGTEAFF. In DNA form, the CDR3 reads TGTGCCAGCAGCGCCCGGACAGGGACTGAAGCTTTCTTT.

This chain joins TRBV30 and TRBJ2-3, with 10 nucleotides matching TRBD1. V shed 1 base and J 2 bases; nucleotides not matched to a gene: 3. Germline loops: CDR1 GTSNPN, CDR2 SVGIG (reference sequence). The CDR3 covers 15 residues. The CDR3 DNA sequence: TGTGCCTGGAGTGAGGGACAGGGGAACACAGATACGCAGTATTTT. Translation gives CAWSEGQGNTDTQYF.

The chain has TRBV6-1 and TRBJ1-1, with 11 nucleotides matching TRBD1. From germline, CDR1 is MNHNS and CDR2 SASEGT. V gave up 6 bases and J gave up 6 bases; unmatched junction bases: 9. The CDR3 is made up of 15 amino acids. CDR3 in amino acids: CASRAGTGGKAEAFF. In DNA form, the CDR3 reads TGTGCCAGCAGGGCCGGGACAGGGGGTAAAGCTGAAGCTTTCTTT.

This clone was recorded at least ten times. V usage is TRBV5-8 and J usage is TRBJ2-3, with 7 bases matching TRBD2. The CDR3 contains 16 residues. Unmatched junction bases numbered 14, after V lost 7 bases and J lost 3 bases. From germline, CDR1 is SGHTS and CDR2 YDEGEE. The DNA of the CDR3 is TGTGCCAGCCTAAGCGCCCGGGGAGGGTATACAGATACGCAGTATTTT. Amino acid sequence: CASLSARGGYTDTQYF.

The V and J genes are TRBV6-1 and TRBJ1-2; 11 bases line up with TRBD1. Germline CDR1 and CDR2: MNHNS and SASEGT. This CDR3 has 18 amino acids. Trimming at V came to 0 bases and at J to 4 bases, leaving 10 bases not matched to a gene. The CDR3 spells CASSEAPGQGASPYGYTF. The CDR3 DNA follows: TGTGCCAGCAGTGAAGCCCCTGGACAGGGGGCGAGTCCCTATGGCTACACCTTC.

J is TRBJ1-2 and V is TRBV4-1, with D maybe TRBD1 (6 bases). The CDR3 totals 13 residues. Trimming pared 4 bases from V and 8 bases from J, leaving 14 bases between. CDR1 and CDR2 from the germline V gene are MGHRA and YSYEKL. The CDR3 reads CASSRINRDGYTF. The CDR3 DNA reads TGCGCCAGCAGCCGAATTAACAGGGACGGCTACACCTTC.

The chain combines TRBV6-5 with TRBJ2-7; unclear D gene. The CDR3 is 15 residues long. Per the germline V gene, CDR1 is MNHEY and CDR2 is SVGAGI. The V end lost 0 bases, the J end lost 3 bases, and 12 bases lay between the germline ends. The CDR3 coding sequence is TGTGCCAGCAGTTACTCGGCCAACGAGCGCTACGAGCAGTACTTC. Amino acids: CASSYSANERYEQYF.

The rearrangement joins TRBV7-9 to TRBJ2-2, with 10 bases fitting TRBD2. The CDR3 runs 16 residues. Per the germline V gene, CDR1 is SEHNR and CDR2 is FQNEAQ (reference sequence). The V and J ends lost 1 base and 6 bases, in that order; junction bases with no gene match: 5. As DNA, the CDR3 is TGTGCCAGCAGCTTAGGATTCCTAGCGGGGGCCGGGGAGCTGTTTTTT. Amino acids: CASSLGFLAGAGELFF.

This sequence joins TRBV7-9 and TRBJ1-4, with 7 bases lining up with TRBD1. CDR1 SEHNR and CDR2 FQNEAQ come from the germline V gene (reference sequence). This CDR3 is built from 16 residues. J lost 8 bases, V lost 5 bases, and 14 bases had no gene match. The CDR3 DNA follows: TGTGCCAGCAGCCCAGGAGGGGGCGGCCTCGCGGAAAAACTGTTTTTT. It codes for CASSPGGGGLAEKLFF.

The J gene is TRBJ1-2, the V gene TRBV11-2; 7 positions match TRBD1. Germline CDR1 SGHAT, CDR2 FQNNGV. The length of the CDR3 is 12 residues. J was trimmed by 8 bases and V by 5 bases; bases with no gene match: 5. The CDR3 nucleotides are TGTGCCAGCAGCCCAGGGGGGAAGGGCTACACCTTC. Protein sequence: CASSPGGKGYTF. Complete variable domain (other parts from reference TRBV11-2 and TRBJ1-2): EAGVAQSPRYKIIEKRQSVAFWCNPISGHATLYWYQQILGQGPKLLIQFQNNGVVDDSQLPKDRFSAERLKGVDSTLKIQPAKLEDSAVYLCASSPGGKGYTFGSGTRLTVV.

This clone was observed once. The chain combines TRBV7-9 with TRBJ2-7; 7 nucleotides align to TRBD2. V shed 5 bases and J 6 bases; nucleotides not matched to a gene: 7. The CDR3 is 13 amino acids. CDR1 and CDR2 (germline): SEHNR, FQNEAQ (reference sequence). DNA for the CDR3: TGTGCCAGCAGCCCGTCAGGGACTACCGAGCAGTACTTC. Its translation: CASSPSGTTEQYF.

The chain joins TRBV5-8 to TRBJ1-1; 9 bases map to TRBD1. CDR3 length: 15 residues. V trimming: 4 bases; J trimming: 1 base; junction bases outside the gene matches: 5. CDR1 is SGHTS and CDR2 is YDEGEE in the germline V gene. Here the CDR3 reads CASSTTGGANTEAFF. In nucleotides, the CDR3 is TGTGCCAGCAGCACGACAGGGGGAGCGAACACTGAAGCTTTCTTT.

The chain combines TRBV2 with TRBJ1-5; D unresolved. Per the germline V gene, CDR1 is SNHLY and CDR2 is FYNNEI. The CDR3 covers 13 residues. Trimming removed 3 bases from V and 5 bases from J, with 8 bases in between. For the CDR3, the DNA is TGTGCCAGCAGTGATAACAGTTATCAGCCCCAGCATTTT. Residues: CASSDNSYQPQHF.

This clone has a single count. V and J are TRBV2 and TRBJ2-7, with D perhaps matching TRBD1 (5 bases). The germline gives CDR1 SNHLY, CDR2 FYNNEI. V dropped 4 bases and J dropped 2 bases, with 9 bases sitting between them. The CDR3 has 13 residues. This CDR3 reads CASSGDSTYEQYF. The DNA of the CDR3 is TGTGCCAGCAGTGGAGACAGCACCTACGAGCAGTACTTC.

The V call is TRBV18, the J call TRBJ1-3; D remains unclear. This CDR3 spans 15 amino acids. V lost 0 bases, J lost 0 bases, and 6 bases lay in between. Per germline, CDR1 KGHSH and CDR2 LQKENI. The CDR3, as DNA: TGTGCCAGCTCACCACCAGCGAGCTCTGGAAACACCATATATTTT. This translates into CASSPPASSGNTIYF.

Comment on this clone: Sequence at one end of the junction differs from germline and may be a read error. The V gene is TRBV5-6, the J gene TRBJ1-1; TRBD1 is a possible D gene (6 bases). The CDR3 consists of 13 residues. Germline CDR1 is SGHDT and CDR2 is YYEEEE. Written as DNA, the CDR3 is TGTGCCACCAGCTGGGGGGGCAACACTGAAGCTTTCTTT. Translation: CATSWGGNTEAFF. Using reference TRBV5-6 and TRBJ1-1 for the parts outside the CDR3, the full variable domain is DAGVTQSPTHLIKTRGQQVTLRCSPKSGHDTVSWYQQALGQGPQFIFQYYEEEERQRGNFPDRFSGHQFPNYSSELNVNALLLGDSALYLCATSWGGNTEAFFGQGTRLTVV.

The chain links TRBV4-2 to TRBJ2-7, with 7 bases identical to TRBD1. Germline loops: CDR1 LGHNA, CDR2 YNFKEQ. V shed 1 base and J 0 bases; nucleotides not matched to a gene: 6. The length of the CDR3 is 16 residues. CDR3 bases: TGTGCCAGCAGCCAAGGTTACCAGGGGGTCTCCTACGAGCAGTACTTC. Its protein is CASSQGYQGVSYEQYF.